This entry lists 2 T cell receptor beta chains sequenced from one sample in a study of T cell responses to AZD1222 COVID-19 vaccine. Sequencing used immunoSEQ multiplex PCR; TCRdb keeps in-frame clones, though not all of them. The repertoire consists of 120,000 to 150,000 clones, with about 91% occurring once and the leading ten covering approximately 3.8%. The specimen comprised peripheral blood, sampled 28 days after the second AZD1222 dose. These receptor sequences come from an adult who received the AZD1222 COVID-19 vaccine.

V usage is TRBV30 and J usage is TRBJ2-5; maybe TRBD2 (6 bases). The CDR3 is 12 residues long. The germline V gene has CDR1 GTSNPN and CDR2 SVGIG (reference sequence). The V end lost 5 bases, the J end lost 5 bases, and 12 bases lay between the germline ends. The CDR3 spells CAWGTSPETQYF. The DNA for the CDR3 is TGTGCCTGGGGAACTAGCCCGGAGACCCAGTACTTC.

V gene TRBV6-5 combines with J gene TRBJ1-1; 7 bases match TRBD1. The J segment lost 5 bases and the V segment lost 7 bases, leaving 10 bases of the junction unmatched. CDR3 length equals 14 residues. Germline V CDR1 and CDR2: MNHEY, SVGAGI. CDR3 nucleotides: TGTGCCAGCACACCTACGGGACAGAGAACTGAAGCTTTCTTT. The encoded protein is CASTPTGQRTEAFF.